Reported below is one T cell receptor beta chain. Antigen: not known. This sample is part of a study of identical twins. Findings of the study overall: Alpha sequences that were out-of-frame and twin-shared showed an excess of low generation probability. Cord blood beta clonotypes that were abundant carried fewer insertions, and memory repertoires showed no such trend. Twins' surplus sharing was weaker for beta out-of-frame sequences.

The CDR3 spans 12 residues. Looked up from germline, CDR1 is MNHEY and CDR2 is SVGEGT. The germline V and J ends were trimmed by 5 bases and 7 bases, with 12 bases remaining between them. Every donor was a healthy Caucasian. TCRdb passed the 5' RACE reads through MiXCR, listing each CDR3 protein once. There are about 720,000 distinct CDR3 sequences in the sample; 8.6% occur only once, and around 0.98% lies in the top ten. This sample was shared with a second study, whose subject was yellow fever vaccine responses in identical twins.

This sequence joins TRBV6-2 or TRBV6-3 and TRBJ2-7; no reliable D call. Sequenced input: PBMCs. This receptor was obtained from a woman aged 18-29 years in good health. Written as DNA, the CDR3 is TGTGCCAGCAGTACTGAGCCTCTTGAGCAGTACTTC. Residues: CASSTEPLEQYF.